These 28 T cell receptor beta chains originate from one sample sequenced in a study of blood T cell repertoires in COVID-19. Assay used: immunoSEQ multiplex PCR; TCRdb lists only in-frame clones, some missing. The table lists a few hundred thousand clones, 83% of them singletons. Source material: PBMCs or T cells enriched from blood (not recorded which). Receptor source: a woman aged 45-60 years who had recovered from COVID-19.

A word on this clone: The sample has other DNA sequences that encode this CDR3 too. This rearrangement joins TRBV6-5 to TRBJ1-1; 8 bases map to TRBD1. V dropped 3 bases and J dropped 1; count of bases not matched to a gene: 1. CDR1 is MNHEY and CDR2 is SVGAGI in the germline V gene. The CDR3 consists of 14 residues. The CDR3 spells CASSYDRGNTEAFF. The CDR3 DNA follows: TGTGCCAGCAGTTATGACAGGGGGAACACTGAAGCTTTCTTT.

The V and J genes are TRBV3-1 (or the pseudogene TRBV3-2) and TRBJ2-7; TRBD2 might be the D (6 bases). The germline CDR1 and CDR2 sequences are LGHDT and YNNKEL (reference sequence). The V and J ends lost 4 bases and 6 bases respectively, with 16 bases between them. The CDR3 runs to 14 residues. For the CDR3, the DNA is TGTGCCAGCAGCCGTCGGGGGTCGGTAGCCGAGCAGTACTTC. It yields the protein CASSRRGSVAEQYF.

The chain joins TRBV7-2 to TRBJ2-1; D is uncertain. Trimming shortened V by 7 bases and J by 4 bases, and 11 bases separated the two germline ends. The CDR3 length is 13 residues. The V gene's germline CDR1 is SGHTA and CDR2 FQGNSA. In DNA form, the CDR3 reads TGTGCCAGCACCTCATACAGTTACAATGAGCAGTTCTTC. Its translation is CASTSYSYNEQFF.

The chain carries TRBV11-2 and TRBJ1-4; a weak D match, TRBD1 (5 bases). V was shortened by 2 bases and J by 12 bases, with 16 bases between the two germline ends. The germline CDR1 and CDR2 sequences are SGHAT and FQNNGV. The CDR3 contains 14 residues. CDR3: CASSLLGVFEQLFF. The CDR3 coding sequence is TGTGCCAGCAGCTTACTAGGGGTCTTTGAGCAACTGTTTTTT.

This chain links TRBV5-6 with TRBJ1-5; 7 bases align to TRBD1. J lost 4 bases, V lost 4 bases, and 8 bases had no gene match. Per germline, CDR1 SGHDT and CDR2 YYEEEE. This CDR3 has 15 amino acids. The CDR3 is CASSLGTASNQPQHF. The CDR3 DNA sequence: TGTGCCAGCAGCCTCGGGACAGCCTCGAATCAGCCCCAGCATTTT.

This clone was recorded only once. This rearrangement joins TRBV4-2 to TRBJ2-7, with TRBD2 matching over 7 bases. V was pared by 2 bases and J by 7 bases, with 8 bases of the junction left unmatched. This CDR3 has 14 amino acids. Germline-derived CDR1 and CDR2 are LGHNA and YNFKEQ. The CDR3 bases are TGTGCCAGCAGCCAAAAGTCACCCGGGGGGGAGCAGTACTTC. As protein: CASSQKSPGGEQYF.

Here the CDR3 DNA reads TGTGCCAGCTCACCAAACTTGGACACTGAAGCTTTCTTT. This sequence encodes CASSPNLDTEAFF. The chain recombines TRBV18 with TRBJ1-1; D unclear. The germline CDR1 and CDR2 sequences are KGHSH and LQKENI. The V end was cut by 2 bases, the J end by 3 bases, with 7 bases between. The CDR3 sequence is 13 residues long.

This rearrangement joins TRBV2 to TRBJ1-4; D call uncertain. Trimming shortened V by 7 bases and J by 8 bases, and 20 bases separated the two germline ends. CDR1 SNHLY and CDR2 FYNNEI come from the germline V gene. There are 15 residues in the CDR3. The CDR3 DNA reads TGTGCCAGCATTGGGCCGGGGTCGCTGGGGGAAAAACTGTTTTTT. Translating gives CASIGPGSLGEKLFF.

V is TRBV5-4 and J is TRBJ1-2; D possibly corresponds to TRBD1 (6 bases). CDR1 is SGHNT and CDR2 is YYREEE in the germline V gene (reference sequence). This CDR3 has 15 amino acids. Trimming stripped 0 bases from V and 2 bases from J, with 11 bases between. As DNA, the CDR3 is TGTGCCAGCAGCTTGGCCGGACAGAGAAACTATGGCTACACCTTC. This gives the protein CASSLAGQRNYGYTF.

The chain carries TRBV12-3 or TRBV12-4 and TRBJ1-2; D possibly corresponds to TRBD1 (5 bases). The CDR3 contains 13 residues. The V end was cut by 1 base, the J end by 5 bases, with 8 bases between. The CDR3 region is CASSLGGEYGYTF. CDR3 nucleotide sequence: TGTGCCAGCAGTTTAGGGGGGGAGTATGGCTACACCTTC.

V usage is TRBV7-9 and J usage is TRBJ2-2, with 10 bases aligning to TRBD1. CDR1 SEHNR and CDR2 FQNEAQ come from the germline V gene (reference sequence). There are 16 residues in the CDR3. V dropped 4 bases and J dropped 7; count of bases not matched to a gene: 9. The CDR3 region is CASSSIPTGGNGELFF. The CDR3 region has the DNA TGTGCCAGCAGCTCAATCCCGACAGGGGGCAACGGGGAGCTGTTTTTT.

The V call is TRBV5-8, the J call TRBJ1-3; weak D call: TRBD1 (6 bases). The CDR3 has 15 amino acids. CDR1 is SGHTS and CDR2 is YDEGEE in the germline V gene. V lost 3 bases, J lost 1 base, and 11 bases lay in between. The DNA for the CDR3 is TGTGCCAGCAGCTACAGGGTGGTGTCTGGAAACACCATATATTTT. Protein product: CASSYRVVSGNTIYF.

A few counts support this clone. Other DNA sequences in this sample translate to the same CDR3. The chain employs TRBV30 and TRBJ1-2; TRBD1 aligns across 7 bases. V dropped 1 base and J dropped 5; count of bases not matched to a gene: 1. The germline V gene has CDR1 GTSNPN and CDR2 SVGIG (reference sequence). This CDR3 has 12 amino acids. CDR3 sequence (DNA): TGTGCCTGGAGTGCGACAGGGTATGGCTACACCTTC. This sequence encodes CAWSATGYGYTF.

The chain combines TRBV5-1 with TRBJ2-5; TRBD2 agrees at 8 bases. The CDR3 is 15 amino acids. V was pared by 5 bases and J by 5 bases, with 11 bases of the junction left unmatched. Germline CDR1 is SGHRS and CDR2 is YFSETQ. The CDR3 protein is CASSVAGGSVETQYF. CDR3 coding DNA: TGCGCCAGCAGTGTTGCGGGGGGCTCGGTGGAGACCCAGTACTTC.

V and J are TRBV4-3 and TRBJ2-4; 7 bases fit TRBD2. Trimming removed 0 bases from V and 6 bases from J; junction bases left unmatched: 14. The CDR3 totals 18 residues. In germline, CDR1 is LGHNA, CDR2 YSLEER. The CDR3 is CASSQDPGGGSSPNIQYF. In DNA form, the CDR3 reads TGCGCCAGCAGCCAAGACCCCGGTGGCGGGAGTAGTCCAAACATTCAGTACTTC.

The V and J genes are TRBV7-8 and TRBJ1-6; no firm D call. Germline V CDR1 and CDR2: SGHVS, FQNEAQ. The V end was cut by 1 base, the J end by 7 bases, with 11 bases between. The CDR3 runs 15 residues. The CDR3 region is CASSLGGGRNSPLHF. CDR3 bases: TGTGCCAGCAGCTTAGGTGGCGGCCGAAATTCACCCCTCCACTTT.

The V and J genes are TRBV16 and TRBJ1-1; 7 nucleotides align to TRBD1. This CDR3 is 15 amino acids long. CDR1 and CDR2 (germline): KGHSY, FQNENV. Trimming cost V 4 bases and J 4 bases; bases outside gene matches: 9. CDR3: CASSPIVGGPTEAFF. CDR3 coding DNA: TGTGCCAGCAGCCCAATCGTAGGGGGCCCCACTGAAGCTTTCTTT.

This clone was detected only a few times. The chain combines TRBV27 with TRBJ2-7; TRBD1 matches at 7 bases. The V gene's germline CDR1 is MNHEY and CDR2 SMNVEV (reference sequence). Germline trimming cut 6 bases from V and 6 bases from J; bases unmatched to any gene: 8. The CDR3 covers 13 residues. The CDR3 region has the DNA TGTGCCAGCAGCCAAGGGACAGATCCCGAGCAGTACTTC. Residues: CASSQGTDPEQYF.

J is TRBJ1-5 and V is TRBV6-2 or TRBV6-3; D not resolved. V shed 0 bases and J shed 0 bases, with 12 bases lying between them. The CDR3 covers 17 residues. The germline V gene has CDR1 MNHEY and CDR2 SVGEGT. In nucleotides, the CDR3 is TGTGCCAGCAGTTACTCGTTTCAGGACTATAGCAATCAGCCCCAGCATTTT. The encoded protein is CASSYSFQDYSNQPQHF.

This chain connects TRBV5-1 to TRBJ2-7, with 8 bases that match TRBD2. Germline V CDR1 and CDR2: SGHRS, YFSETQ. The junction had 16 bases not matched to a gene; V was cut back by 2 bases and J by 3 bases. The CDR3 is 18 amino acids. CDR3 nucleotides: TGCGCCAGCAGCTTCGGACTAGCATCAGGTCAGGTGAGCTACGAGCAGTACTTC. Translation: CASSFGLASGQVSYEQYF.

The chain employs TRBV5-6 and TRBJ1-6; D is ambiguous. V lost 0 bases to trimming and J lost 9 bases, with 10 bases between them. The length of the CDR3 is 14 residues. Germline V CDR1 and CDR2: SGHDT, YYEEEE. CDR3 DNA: TGTGCCAGCAGCTTGGCCGGGGAGACTTCACCCCTCCACTTT. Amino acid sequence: CASSLAGETSPLHF.

CDR3 in amino acids: CASSIAETQYF. CDR3 coding DNA: TGTGCCAGCAGTATAGCGGAGACCCAGTACTTC. The rearrangement links TRBV6-2 or TRBV6-3 to TRBJ2-5; TRBD2 might be the D (5 bases). Trimming cost V 5 bases and J 5 bases, with 6 bases left between them. This CDR3 has 11 residues. CDR1 is MNHEY, CDR2 SVGEGT, per germline.

The CDR3 is CASSYTYNEQFF. As DNA, the CDR3 is TGTGCCAGCAGTTATACCTACAATGAGCAGTTCTTC. The gene calls are TRBV6-2 or TRBV6-3 and TRBJ2-1; D is unresolved. Germline V gives CDR1 MNHEY, CDR2 SVGEGT. The ends were cut back, 3 bases at V and 2 bases at J, with 2 bases in the middle. This CDR3 comprises 12 residues.

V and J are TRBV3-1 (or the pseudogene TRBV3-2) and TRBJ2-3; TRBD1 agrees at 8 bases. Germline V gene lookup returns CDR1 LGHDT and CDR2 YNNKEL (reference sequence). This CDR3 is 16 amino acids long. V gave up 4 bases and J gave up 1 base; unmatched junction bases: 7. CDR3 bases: TGTGCCAGCAGCCGCCAGACAGGGGAACGCACAGATACGCAGTATTTT. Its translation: CASSRQTGERTDTQYF.

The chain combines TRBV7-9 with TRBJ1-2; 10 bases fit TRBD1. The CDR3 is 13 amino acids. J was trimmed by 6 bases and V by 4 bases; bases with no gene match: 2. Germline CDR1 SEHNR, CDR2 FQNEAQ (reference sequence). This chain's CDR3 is CASSYGQGDGYTF. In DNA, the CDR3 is TGTGCCAGCAGCTACGGACAGGGGGATGGCTACACCTTC.

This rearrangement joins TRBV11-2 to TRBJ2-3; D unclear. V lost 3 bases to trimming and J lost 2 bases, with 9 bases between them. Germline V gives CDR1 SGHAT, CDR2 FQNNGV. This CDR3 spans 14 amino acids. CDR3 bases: TGTGCCAGCAGCTTTAGGCGGAACACAGATACGCAGTATTTT. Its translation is CASSFRRNTDTQYF.

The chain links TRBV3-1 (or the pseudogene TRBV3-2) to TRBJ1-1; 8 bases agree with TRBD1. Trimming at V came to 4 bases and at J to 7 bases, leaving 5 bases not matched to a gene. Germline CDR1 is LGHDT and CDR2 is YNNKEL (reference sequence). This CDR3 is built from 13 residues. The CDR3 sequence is CASSPGGQGEAFF. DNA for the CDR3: TGTGCCAGCAGCCCCGGTGGACAGGGTGAAGCTTTCTTT.

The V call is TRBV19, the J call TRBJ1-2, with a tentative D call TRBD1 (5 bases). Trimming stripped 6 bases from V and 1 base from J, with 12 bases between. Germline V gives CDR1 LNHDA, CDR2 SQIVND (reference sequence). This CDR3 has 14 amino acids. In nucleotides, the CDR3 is TGTGCCAGTAGCAACGGAACAGGTAACTATGGCTACACCTTC. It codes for CASSNGTGNYGYTF.